Listed here are 8 T cell receptor beta chains from one sample, sequenced in a study of cytomegalovirus exposure and HLA in healthy donors. PCR was performed using 60 Vbeta and 13 Jbeta primers. The method was immunoSEQ multiplex PCR; TCRdb's version includes in-frame clones alone and lacks a portion of them. The table includes roughly 100,000 clones, approximately 72% detected once. Sequenced material: PBMCs. These receptors were taken from a man aged 25-45 years in good health and CMV-seronegative.

This clone was seen more than once but under ten times. This chain uses TRBV5-6 with TRBJ2-7; 7 positions match TRBD2. After removal of 6 bases from V and 0 bases from J, the junction contained 9 bases not matched to a gene. The CDR3 has 15 amino acids. Germline loops: CDR1 SGHDT, CDR2 YYEEEE. CDR3 DNA: TGTGCCAGCACCGATACTAGCGTTAGCTCCTACGAGCAGTACTTC. Translation: CASTDTSVSSYEQYF.

This clone has only a few counts. This rearrangement joins TRBV10-2 to TRBJ1-5; 8 nucleotides align to TRBD1. The CDR3 has 15 residues. Looked up from germline, CDR1 is WSHSY and CDR2 is SAAADI. V lost 6 bases, J lost 2 bases, and 6 bases stayed unmatched. CDR3 nucleotide sequence: TGCGCCAGCAGGGAACAGGGGGTGGGCAATCAGCCCCAGCATTTT. As protein: CASREQGVGNQPQHF.

This sequence joins TRBV7-9 and TRBJ2-1; weak D call: TRBD2 (6 bases). CDR1 is SEHNR and CDR2 is FQNEAQ in the germline V gene (reference sequence). This CDR3 spans 15 amino acids. V was clipped by 5 bases and J by 0 bases, with 11 bases between them. CDR3 coding DNA: TGTGCCAGCAGCCCGGTGGAGGGCTCCTACAATGAGCAGTTCTTC. It codes for CASSPVEGSYNEQFF.

This rearrangement joins TRBV7-9 to TRBJ2-2; 9 nucleotides align to TRBD2. Germline values: CDR1 SEHNR, CDR2 FQNEAQ (reference sequence). J lost 2 bases, V lost 3 bases, and 7 bases had no gene match. The CDR3 contains 17 residues. For the CDR3, the DNA is TGTGCCAGCAGCTTTGGCTATAGCGGGAGTAACACCGGGGAGCTGTTTTTT. As protein: CASSFGYSGSNTGELFF.

The rearrangement links TRBV19 to TRBJ2-5; D unresolved. Between the trimmed V and J ends, which lost 10 bases and 3 bases, there was a span of 9 bases. The CDR3 spans 11 residues. Per germline, CDR1 LNHDA and CDR2 SQIVND (reference sequence). The CDR3 sequence: CATAVKETQYF. The CDR3 DNA sequence: TGTGCCACCGCAGTAAAAGAGACCCAGTACTTC.

The rearrangement uses TRBV6-1 and TRBJ1-2; the D is unclear. Germline CDR1 and CDR2: MNHNS and SASEGT. The germline V and J ends were trimmed by 0 bases and 7 bases, with 15 bases remaining between them. There are 15 residues in the CDR3. The CDR3 DNA reads as TGTGCCAGCAGTGAAGCGTACAGTAGAGTCGGTGGCTACACCTTC. Translating gives CASSEAYSRVGGYTF.

J is TRBJ1-4 and V is TRBV28, with 12 bases aligning to TRBD1. This CDR3 comprises 16 residues. The V gene's germline CDR1 is MDHEN and CDR2 SYDVKM. V gave up 5 bases and J gave up 10 bases; unmatched junction bases: 11. CDR3 residues: CASSTRPGTGGGKLFF. CDR3 sequence (DNA): TGTGCCAGCAGTACCCGACCCGGGACAGGGGGCGGAAAACTGTTTTTT.

In this sample, this clone turned up once. The chain employs TRBV10-1 and TRBJ2-1; TRBD2 matches 16 bases. The trim removed 4 bases at V and 7 bases at J, leaving 10 bases unmatched. Looked up from germline, CDR1 is WNHNN and CDR2 is SYGVQD (reference sequence). This CDR3 has 18 residues. This CDR3 is CASSGGLAGGGRINEQFF. For the CDR3, the DNA is TGCGCCAGCAGTGGGGGACTAGCGGGAGGGGGACGAATTAATGAGCAGTTCTTC.